These 26 T cell receptor beta chains share one sample of origin, sequenced in a study of blood T cell repertoires in COVID-19. Data came from immunoSEQ multiplex PCR; TCRdb stores just in-frame clones and leaves some out. Of roughly 100,000 clones listed, over 75% were seen once; the top ten hold roughly 17%. Sequences were obtained from peripheral blood. The receptors originated from a human donor in a cohort sampled during active COVID-19.

V usage is TRBV7-9 and J usage is TRBJ1-1, with 10 bases lining up with TRBD1. CDR3 length: 16 amino acids. With 6 bases clipped from V and 5 bases from J, the junction kept 12 bases outside the gene matches. Germline CDR1 is SEHNR and CDR2 is FQNEAQ (reference sequence). In nucleotides, the CDR3 is TGTGCCAGCAGTCGTGCCGGGACAGGGGTGAGGACTGAAGCTTTCTTT. It codes for CASSRAGTGVRTEAFF.

The J gene is TRBJ1-5, the V gene TRBV28; 8 bases are a match to TRBD1. This CDR3 contains 15 residues. Looked up from germline, CDR1 is MDHEN and CDR2 is SYDVKM. V dropped 6 bases and J dropped 4; count of bases not matched to a gene: 8. The CDR3 reads CASSPTGVVNQPQHF. CDR3 nucleotide sequence: TGTGCCAGCAGCCCGACAGGGGTGGTTAATCAGCCCCAGCATTTT.

The rearrangement uses TRBV5-4 and TRBJ2-6; the D is unclear. Germline V gene lookup returns CDR1 SGHNT and CDR2 YYREEE (reference sequence). This CDR3 spans 15 amino acids. Trimming pared 4 bases from V and 0 bases from J, leaving 8 bases between. The CDR3 DNA is TGTGCCAGCAGCCCAGACTCCTCTGGGGCCAACGTCCTGACTTTC. Its protein product is CASSPDSSGANVLTF.

The genes are TRBV7-3 and TRBJ1-3, with D unresolved. Germline V gene sequence: CDR1 SGHTA, CDR2 FQGTGA. The CDR3 length is 13 residues. V dropped 5 bases and J dropped 3 bases, with 8 bases sitting between them. The DNA for the CDR3 is TGTGCCAGCAGCCTGGAGCTTGGAAACACCATATATTTT. Protein sequence: CASSLELGNTIYF.

V gene TRBV5-1 combines with J gene TRBJ1-4; no reliable D call. The CDR3 runs to 15 residues. Trimming removed 0 bases at V and 3 bases at J, with 9 bases between. Germline CDR1 SGHRS, CDR2 YFSETQ. The CDR3 nucleotides are TGCGCCAGCAGCTTGGGGAGGCCCTCTAATGAAAAACTGTTTTTT. Translated, it gives CASSLGRPSNEKLFF.

This chain uses TRBV7-3 with TRBJ2-1; 8 bases agree with TRBD2. This CDR3 has 14 amino acids. V gave up 5 bases and J gave up 8 bases; unmatched junction bases: 8. Germline CDR1 and CDR2: SGHTA and FQGTGA. The CDR3 region has the DNA TGTGCCAGCAGCCCCGCCGGGGGGGCCTATGAGCAGTTCTTC. This translates into CASSPAGGAYEQFF.

CDR3 nucleotide sequence: TGCGCCAGCAGAACTATAGCGGGGGACTACCAAGAGACCCAGTACTTC. Translation: CASRTIAGDYQETQYF. V and J are TRBV4-1 and TRBJ2-5; 9 positions match TRBD2. Unmatched junction bases numbered 8, after V lost 6 bases and J lost 0 bases. CDR1 MGHRA and CDR2 YSYEKL come from the germline V gene. This CDR3 has 16 residues.

The rearrangement uses TRBV19 and TRBJ1-5; D gene ambiguous. V gave up 10 bases and J gave up 0 bases, with 13 bases separating them. Germline V gene sequence: CDR1 LNHDA, CDR2 SQIVND (reference sequence). This CDR3 comprises 14 residues. The CDR3 DNA reads as TGTGCCACAACGCGGAGTTATAGCAATCAGCCCCAGCATTTT. It encodes CATTRSYSNQPQHF.

The genes are TRBV19 and TRBJ1-1; D is undetermined. Deletions cut 6 bases from V and 3 bases from J, with 14 bases between. Germline-derived CDR1 and CDR2 are LNHDA and SQIVND (reference sequence). The CDR3 has 14 amino acids. The CDR3 DNA sequence: TGTGCCAGTAGCCACCGGAGCGGGTACACTGAAGCTTTCTTT. It yields the protein CASSHRSGYTEAFF.

The chain joins TRBV11-3 to TRBJ1-5, with TRBD1 as a possible D gene (6 bases). Germline CDR1 reads SGHNT; CDR2 reads YENEEA. The CDR3 has 17 residues. The ends were cut back, 1 base at V and 2 bases at J, with 15 bases in the middle. CDR3 nucleotides: TGTGCCAGCAGCTTAGGAGCTCGGACAGAAGGCAATCAGCCCCAGCATTTT. This codes for CASSLGARTEGNQPQHF.

CDR3 sequence reads: CASSLVGQGGEQYF. In DNA form, the CDR3 reads TGTGCCAGCAGTTTAGTAGGACAGGGAGGCGAGCAGTACTTC. This chain connects TRBV27 to TRBJ2-7; 8 nucleotides match TRBD1. CDR1 and CDR2 from the germline V gene are MNHEY and SMNVEV (reference sequence). This CDR3 region has 14 residues. The trim removed 2 bases at V and 6 bases at J, leaving 6 bases unmatched.

J is TRBJ1-6 and V is TRBV30, with 8 bases identical to TRBD1. From germline, CDR1 is GTSNPN and CDR2 SVGIG (reference sequence). The CDR3 covers 16 residues. J was trimmed by 9 bases and V by 4 bases; bases with no gene match: 14. DNA of the CDR3: TGTGCCTGGAACCCCCGCCGGACAGGGTGGCGTTCACCCCTCCACTTT. Protein sequence: CAWNPRRTGWRSPLHF.

The chain links TRBV28 to TRBJ1-5, with D unclear. This CDR3 contains 14 residues. Germline V lookup: CDR1 MDHEN, CDR2 SYDVKM. V lost 3 bases, J lost 6 bases, and 12 bases lay in between. CDR3 DNA sequence: TGTGCCAGCAGTTTTTCTGCGGTCGGTCAGCCCCAGCATTTT. It yields the protein CASSFSAVGQPQHF.

The chain recombines TRBV11-1 with TRBJ2-1; D unresolved. Trimming removed 1 base from V and 9 bases from J, with 19 bases in between. This CDR3 spans 16 amino acids. The germline CDR1 and CDR2 sequences are SGHAT and FQDESV (reference sequence). This chain's CDR3 is CASSLDRRSYDLEQFF. CDR3 bases: TGTGCCAGCAGCTTAGACAGACGAAGCTACGACCTTGAGCAGTTCTTC.

The chain couples TRBV7-2 to TRBJ2-5; 8 nucleotides line up with TRBD2. J gave up 5 bases and V 5 bases, and 7 bases lay outside the gene matches. This CDR3 comprises 14 residues. Germline V gene data show CDR1 as SGHTA and CDR2 as FQGNSA. The DNA for the CDR3 is TGTGCCAGCAGCACTAGGACTAGCTGGGAGACCCAGTACTTC. As protein: CASSTRTSWETQYF.

This rearrangement joins TRBV2 to TRBJ2-1, with TRBD2 matching over 11 bases. In germline, CDR1 is SNHLY, CDR2 FYNNEI. With 11 bases clipped from V and 3 bases from J, the junction kept 6 bases outside the gene matches. The CDR3 is 14 residues long. CDR3 in DNA: TGTGCCGTAAGGACTAGCGGGTACTACAATGAGCAGTTCTTC. It specifies CAVRTSGYYNEQFF.

The chain uses TRBV5-1 and TRBJ2-1, with a tentative D call TRBD2 (7 bases). There are 14 residues in the CDR3. Trimming removed 1 base from V and 8 bases from J, with 13 bases in between. Germline V gives CDR1 SGHRS, CDR2 YFSETQ. CDR3 loop: CASSLSAGADEQFF. CDR3 DNA: TGCGCCAGCAGCTTGTCTGCGGGGGCCGATGAGCAGTTCTTC.

The rearrangement uses TRBV12-5 and TRBJ1-3; a weak D match, TRBD1 (6 bases). V lost 5 bases to trimming and J lost 0 bases, with 8 bases between them. CDR1 and CDR2 from the germline V gene are LGHNT and FRNRAP. The CDR3 runs to 14 residues. The CDR3 sequence: CASGTGSSGNTIYF. The CDR3 DNA reads as TGTGCTAGTGGTACAGGGAGCTCTGGAAACACCATATATTTT.

This clone was recorded only once. This chain connects TRBV10-2 to TRBJ1-6; 7 bases align to TRBD1. V gave up 6 bases and J gave up 5 bases; unmatched junction bases: 4. Germline lookup yields CDR1 WSHSY and CDR2 SAAADI. The CDR3 consists of 14 residues. DNA of the CDR3: TGCGCCAGCAGGGGGACAGACAATAATTCACCCCTCCACTTT. This encodes CASRGTDNNSPLHF.

The genes are TRBV2 and TRBJ1-1; possible D gene TRBD1, 5 bases. The CDR3 is 13 residues long. CDR1 is SNHLY, CDR2 FYNNEI, per germline. V was clipped by 1 base and J by 11 bases, with 14 bases between them. The CDR3 sequence: CASSEELGANAFF. In DNA, the CDR3 is TGTGCCAGCAGTGAAGAGCTAGGGGCCAACGCTTTCTTT. Supplemented by reference TRBV2 and TRBJ1-1, the full variable domain reads EPEVTQTPSHQVTQMGQEVILRCVPISNHLYFYWYRQILGQKVEFLVSFYNNEISEKSEIFDDQFSVERPDGSNFTLKIRSTKLEDSAMYFCASSEELGANAFFGQGTRLTVV.

The chain combines TRBV18 with TRBJ2-1; TRBD2 matches 14 bases. Germline CDR1 reads KGHSH; CDR2 reads LQKENI. V was pared by 3 bases and J by 10 bases, with 11 bases of the junction left unmatched. The CDR3 runs 17 residues. In DNA form, the CDR3 reads TGTGCCAGCTCACCTGTTTCGACTAGCGGGGGGGCAGTCGAGCAGTTCTTC. Its protein is CASSPVSTSGGAVEQFF.

The chain links TRBV7-2 to TRBJ1-5, with D maybe TRBD1 (5 bases). The CDR3 covers 14 residues. Germline CDR1 and CDR2: SGHTA and FQGNSA. V gave up 3 bases and J gave up 3 bases, with 9 bases separating them. The CDR3: CASSLGRTNQPQHF. Here the CDR3 DNA reads TGTGCCAGCAGCTTGGGGCGGACCAATCAGCCCCAGCATTTT.

This sequence joins TRBV6-1 and TRBJ2-3; 8 bases line up with TRBD1. Germline-derived CDR1 and CDR2 are MNHNS and SASEGT. This CDR3 has 16 amino acids. V lost 3 bases and J lost 4; bases outside the gene matches: 9. The CDR3 bases are TGTGCCAGCAGTGAGGGCAGGGGGCTAGTGGCAGATACGCAGTATTTT. This translates into CASSEGRGLVADTQYF.

This clone was detected only once. This CDR3 reads CASSPGLAGPKTQYF. DNA for the CDR3: TGTGCCAGCAGCCCGGGACTAGCGGGACCAAAGACCCAGTACTTC. J is TRBJ2-5 and V is TRBV7-9; 13 nucleotides line up with TRBD2. V lost 5 bases, J lost 6 bases, and 6 bases stayed unmatched. The CDR3 is 15 residues long. Germline CDR1 reads SEHNR; CDR2 reads FQNEAQ (reference sequence).

This clone was seen only a few times. This sequence joins TRBV28 and TRBJ1-3, with 8 bases fitting TRBD1. The CDR3 consists of 13 residues. J gave up 5 bases and V 5 bases, and 2 bases lay outside the gene matches. The V gene's germline CDR1 is MDHEN and CDR2 SYDVKM. The chain's CDR3 is CASSGQGRNTIYF. The CDR3, as DNA: TGTGCCAGCAGTGGACAGGGTCGAAACACCATATATTTT.

J is TRBJ2-3 and V is TRBV5-4; the D gene is possibly TRBD2 (6 bases). CDR3 length equals 15 residues. In germline, CDR1 is SGHNT, CDR2 YYREEE (reference sequence). V lost 1 base, J lost 4 bases, and 13 bases lay in between. The CDR3 here is CASSLFKTGADTQYF. CDR3 sequence (DNA): TGTGCCAGCAGCTTGTTTAAGACGGGGGCAGATACGCAGTATTTT.